These T cell receptor beta chains were read from a single sample in a study of control samples from healthy donors and cancer patients. Only in-frame clones appear in the TCRdb table, and some are missing; sequencing was by immunoSEQ multiplex PCR. The repertoire holds over 60,000 clones, with almost 85% as singletons. The specimen was blood. The receptors were sampled from a man aged 40-49 years in good health. CDR3s leave out the opening cysteine and the closing phenylalanine or tryptophan. Rows may omit the clone size; those that give it use once, few, many or a size class.

abundance,j_gene,v_gene,CDR3aa
few,TRBJ2-5,TRBV28,ASSSKDRGPRETQY
-,TRBJ1-2,TRBV24-1,ATSDIRVNYGYT
-,TRBJ2-6,TRBV9,ASSPAGGDSGANVLT
-,TRBJ2-2,TRBV27,ASSPPGTSGTTGAGELF
once,TRBJ2-2,TRBV9,ASSVAAGELF
-,TRBJ2-7,TRBV10-2,ASSEKRDRGSYEQY
-,TRBJ1-2,TRBV30,ASSSLAGREWYGYT
-,TRBJ2-7,TRBV7-8,ASSFLRSGYEQY
-,TRBJ2-2,TRBV30,AWRDISLAGELF
-,TRBJ1-4,TRBV11-3,ASSLESEKLF
-,TRBJ2-7,TRBV5-4,ASSLAGEGGRQY
-,TRBJ1-1,TRBV19,AAIGLDPGRGQTTEAF
-,TRBJ2-7,TRBV28,ASSSNRLMISYEQY
-,TRBJ2-1,TRBV28,ASSPNRGGFSYNEQF
-,TRBJ2-5,TRBV7-2,ASSVQGLGWATQY
once,TRBJ1-3,TRBV12-5,ASGSDSSGNTIY
-,TRBJ2-3,TRBV6-2/TRBV6-3,ASSYSRGRGTDTQY
-,TRBJ2-2,TRBV5-1,ASRGLAGPNTGELF
-,TRBJ1-6,TRBV6-6,ASSYNQGADSPLH
-,TRBJ1-3,TRBV7-2,ASSLASAGGSGNTIY
once,TRBJ2-7,TRBV14,ASSQDGGGTAEQY
once,TRBJ2-7,TRBV28,ASSYSTGTGSDEQY
-,TRBJ2-1,TRBV27,ASSFYGYNEQF
once,TRBJ1-1,TRBV27,ASSLSRGLLNTEAF